This T cell receptor (beta chain) was profiled in a study of blood T cell repertoires in COVID-19. The CDR3 is 16 residues long. Germline V gene sequence: CDR1 SGHAT, CDR2 FQNNGV. With 1 base removed from V and 4 bases from J, the gap between germline ends came to 15 bases. Authors' methods: Counts of nucleated cells, estimated from reference gene primer amplification, were obtained. Produced via immunoSEQ multiplex PCR; TCRdb's table is partial and in-frame only. That table is the source of V, J and clone size, and D and trimming were worked out from the DNA. The sample includes about 390,000 clones, more than 75% of them seen just once.

The sample was peripheral blood. V usage is TRBV11-2 and J usage is TRBJ2-3; D remains unclear. The TCR was taken from a woman aged 55-69 years with COVID-19, enrolled during active disease. The CDR3 loop is CASSLVQAVGADTQYF. Here the CDR3 DNA reads TGTGCCAGCAGCTTAGTTCAAGCCGTTGGAGCAGATACGCAGTATTTT.